The 19 T cell receptor beta chains given below trace back to one sample, sequenced in a study of blood T cell repertoires in COVID-19. The assay was immunoSEQ multiplex PCR, and TCRdb's table has in-frame clones only and misses some. The table has around 260,000 clones, about 87% seen once; the top ten hold over 1.2%. The sample comprised peripheral blood. The source is a woman between 35 and 50 years old who had recovered from COVID-19.

In its sample, this clone was seen a few times. The chain couples TRBV10-1 to TRBJ2-7; D is possibly TRBD1 (5 bases). The germline V and J ends were trimmed by 6 bases and 6 bases, with 12 bases remaining between them. Per the germline V gene, CDR1 is WNHNN and CDR2 is SYGVQD (reference sequence). CDR3 length: 12 amino acids. This CDR3 is CASSKTGSEQYF. DNA of the CDR3: TGCGCCAGCAGCAAAACAGGTTCCGAGCAGTACTTC.

The chain uses TRBV20-1 and TRBJ1-1; D is unclear. In germline, CDR1 is DFQATT, CDR2 SNEGSKA (reference sequence). The CDR3 covers 11 residues. V was trimmed by 3 bases and J by 3 bases, leaving 5 bases between them. The DNA for the CDR3 is TGCAGTGCTAGCCAGGACACTGAAGCTTTCTTT. Its protein is CSASQDTEAFF.

This clone was seen just once. The chain has TRBV5-8 and TRBJ2-7, with D perhaps TRBD1 (6 bases). The CDR3 contains 15 residues. The V and J ends lost 4 bases and 2 bases respectively, with 16 bases between them. Germline loops: CDR1 SGHTS, CDR2 YDEGEE. The CDR3 DNA follows: TGTGCCAGCAGCGCAAGCTACGGGACAACCTACGAGCAGTACTTC. This gives the protein CASSASYGTTYEQYF.

V and J are TRBV3-1 (or the pseudogene TRBV3-2) and TRBJ2-1, with 7 bases that match TRBD2. Per germline, CDR1 LGHDT and CDR2 YNNKEL (reference sequence). The CDR3 totals 15 residues. Trimming removed 4 bases from V and 0 bases from J; junction bases left unmatched: 3. The CDR3 loop reads CASSPSSGSYNEQFF. In nucleotides, the CDR3 is TGTGCCAGCAGCCCATCTAGCGGCTCCTACAATGAGCAGTTCTTC.

V usage is TRBV5-6 and J usage is TRBJ1-2; 7 bases agree with TRBD1. This CDR3 has 13 amino acids. V dropped 5 bases and J dropped 7; count of bases not matched to a gene: 8. From germline, CDR1 is SGHDT and CDR2 YYEEEE. The CDR3 region has the DNA TGTGCCAGCAGAGAACTGGGACAGCGTGGCTACACCTTC. The encoded protein is CASRELGQRGYTF. The complete variable domain, with remaining parts taken from reference TRBV5-6 and TRBJ1-2, reads DAGVTQSPTHLIKTRGQQVTLRCSPKSGHDTVSWYQQALGQGPQFIFQYYEEEERQRGNFPDRFSGHQFPNYSSELNVNALLLGDSALYLCASRELGQRGYTFGSGTRLTVV.

The rearrangement uses TRBV4-3 and TRBJ1-2, with D possibly being TRBD1 (6 bases). Per the germline V gene, CDR1 is LGHNA and CDR2 is YSLEER. Trimming took off 2 bases at V and 8 bases at J, with 21 bases between the two ends. The CDR3 sequence is 16 residues long. The CDR3 loop reads CASSQLPGHPRGGYTF. The CDR3 region has the DNA TGCGCCAGCAGCCAATTACCGGGACACCCGAGAGGCGGCTACACCTTC.

The chain combines TRBV4-3 with TRBJ2-7; 8 bases map to TRBD2. The V gene's germline CDR1 is LGHNA and CDR2 YSLEER. The CDR3 extends over 17 amino acids. Germline trimming cut 2 bases from V and 1 base from J; bases unmatched to any gene: 10. CDR3 in amino acids: CASSQPPGLGISYEQYF. DNA for the CDR3: TGCGCCAGCAGCCAACCTCCGGGACTAGGGATTTCCTACGAGCAGTACTTC.

V usage is TRBV19 and J usage is TRBJ1-2; TRBD1 agrees at 10 bases. The CDR3 consists of 14 residues. J was trimmed by 4 bases and V by 6 bases; bases with no gene match: 5. Germline V gene lookup returns CDR1 LNHDA and CDR2 SQIVND (reference sequence). The CDR3 bases are TGTGCCAGTAGCTCCAGGACAGGGGGCTATGGCTACACCTTC. Amino acids: CASSSRTGGYGYTF.

This chain joins TRBV19 and TRBJ1-1; D is possibly TRBD1 (6 bases). This CDR3 contains 13 residues. Germline V gene lookup returns CDR1 LNHDA and CDR2 SQIVND (reference sequence). Trimming took off 9 bases at V and 3 bases at J, with 14 bases between the two ends. CDR3 nucleotide sequence: TGTGCCAGCTCCAGGGGTATGGACACTGAAGCTTTCTTT. Protein sequence: CASSRGMDTEAFF.

The V call is TRBV18, the J call TRBJ1-1; 11 nucleotides match TRBD1. Trimming took 6 bases from V and 5 from J; bases not matched to a gene: 5. Germline V lookup: CDR1 KGHSH, CDR2 LQKENI. CDR3 length: 14 residues. In nucleotides, the CDR3 is TGTGCCAGCTCTCATGGACAGGGGGCTACTGAAGCTTTCTTT. Translating it yields CASSHGQGATEAFF.

The chain recombines TRBV5-1 with TRBJ2-5; perhaps TRBD1 as D (6 bases). The germline CDR1 and CDR2 sequences are SGHRS and YFSETQ. V was pared by 4 bases and J by 1 base, with 11 bases between. The CDR3 spans 14 residues. The CDR3 sequence: CASSITGFQETQYF. In DNA, the CDR3 is TGCGCCAGCAGCATCACAGGGTTCCAAGAGACCCAGTACTTC.

The V gene is TRBV5-1, the J gene TRBJ1-2; 7 bases map to TRBD1. With V trimmed by 7 bases and J by 3 bases, 6 bases remained unmatched. Germline CDR1 SGHRS, CDR2 YFSETQ. The CDR3 sequence is 13 residues long. This CDR3 reads CASVPGQHYGYTF. CDR3 nucleotide sequence: TGCGCCAGCGTGCCGGGACAGCACTATGGCTACACCTTC. The full variable domain, its missing parts supplied by reference TRBV5-1 and TRBJ1-2, is KAGVTQTPRYLIKTRGQQVTLSCSPISGHRSVSWYQQTPGQGLQFLFEYFSETQRNKGNFPGRFSGRQFSNSRSEMNVSTLELGDSALYLCASVPGQHYGYTFGSGTRLTVV.

The chain is built from TRBV30 and TRBJ1-5; the D gene is possibly TRBD1 (6 bases). The CDR3 is 14 amino acids. V lost 1 base to trimming and J lost 7 bases, with 14 bases between them. The germline V gene has CDR1 GTSNPN and CDR2 SVGIG (reference sequence). The CDR3 protein is CAWSDLDSSQPQHF. The CDR3 nucleotides read TGTGCCTGGAGTGACCTGGACAGCTCCCAGCCCCAGCATTTT.

The chain links TRBV14 to TRBJ2-6, with D possibly TRBD2 on 6 matching bases. The CDR3 loop spans 18 amino acids. Deletions cut 1 base from V and 4 bases from J, with 17 bases between. The germline V gene encodes CDR1 SGHDN and CDR2 FVKESK. The CDR3 sequence is CASSQVRGALLGANVLTF. CDR3 DNA sequence: TGTGCCAGCAGCCAAGTGCGGGGAGCCTTGCTAGGGGCCAACGTCCTGACTTTC.

V usage is TRBV20-1 and J usage is TRBJ1-2, with TRBD1 matching over 9 bases. V trimming: 3 bases; J trimming: 6 bases; junction bases outside the gene matches: 14. The length of the CDR3 is 16 residues. Germline V CDR1 and CDR2: DFQATT, SNEGSKA (reference sequence). The CDR3 nucleotides are TGCAGTGCTAGTGATTCCCTGACAGGGGGTACGGATGGCTACACCTTC. It encodes CSASDSLTGGTDGYTF.

The chain recombines TRBV9 with TRBJ2-6; weak D call: TRBD2 (6 bases). CDR1 SGDLS and CDR2 YYNGEE come from the germline V gene. V dropped 5 bases and J dropped 0 bases, with 15 bases sitting between them. CDR3 length: 17 amino acids. CDR3 sequence (DNA): TGTGCCAGCAGTCCGCCGGGGGTGAACTCTGGGGCCAACGTCCTGACTTTC. This codes for CASSPPGVNSGANVLTF.

This clone was seen a few times. The rearrangement links TRBV9 to TRBJ2-2; 8 positions match TRBD1. Unmatched junction bases numbered 6, after V lost 6 bases and J lost 5 bases. The CDR3 consists of 14 residues. The germline V gene encodes CDR1 SGDLS and CDR2 YYNGEE. CDR3 region: CASTRTGRTGELFF. DNA for the CDR3: TGTGCCAGCACGAGGACAGGGAGGACCGGGGAGCTGTTTTTT.

V is TRBV13 and J is TRBJ1-2, with 9 bases fitting TRBD1. V lost 0 bases, J lost 8 bases, and 4 bases stayed unmatched. Germline values: CDR1 PRHDT, CDR2 FYEKMQ (reference sequence). The CDR3 spans 14 residues. The CDR3 is CASSLGGQGNGYTF. As DNA, the CDR3 is TGTGCCAGCAGCTTAGGGGGACAGGGTAACGGCTACACCTTC.

This clone has just one count. V is TRBV29-1 and J is TRBJ2-7, with a possible D match to TRBD1 (6 bases). Germline CDR1 reads SQVTM; CDR2 reads ANQGSEA. This CDR3 comprises 12 residues. The V and J ends lost 6 bases and 4 bases respectively, with 13 bases between them. CDR3 region: CSVADSRYEQYF. CDR3 coding DNA: TGCAGCGTCGCGGACAGCAGATACGAGCAGTACTTC.